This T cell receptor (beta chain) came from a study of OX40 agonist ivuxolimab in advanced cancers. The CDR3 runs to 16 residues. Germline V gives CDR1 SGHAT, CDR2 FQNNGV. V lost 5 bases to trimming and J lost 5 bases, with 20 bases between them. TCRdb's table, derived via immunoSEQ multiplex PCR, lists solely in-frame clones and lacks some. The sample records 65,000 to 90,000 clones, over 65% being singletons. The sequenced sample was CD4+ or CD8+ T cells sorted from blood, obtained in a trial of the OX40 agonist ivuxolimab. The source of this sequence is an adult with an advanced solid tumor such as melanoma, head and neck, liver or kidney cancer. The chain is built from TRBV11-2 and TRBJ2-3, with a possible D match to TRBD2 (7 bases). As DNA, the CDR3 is TGTGCCAGCAGCCCCTCGGGGGGCGGACTCGGAGATACGCAGTATTTT. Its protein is CASSPSGGGLGDTQYF.